This T cell receptor beta chain is from a study of T cell changes during pregnancy in multiple sclerosis. Clones were sequenced by immunoSEQ multiplex PCR, and TCRdb holds only the in-frame ones, with some missing. Of more than 35,000 clones listed, approximately 90% are singletons. The sequence was obtained from a female donor with multiple sclerosis, enrolled in a pregnancy study. This specimen was CD4+ T cells from peripheral blood mononuclear cells, taken in the first trimester of pregnancy.

The CDR3 DNA sequence: TGTGCCAGCAGTGAAGCGCTTGGGGGCATGGGGACCCAGTACTTC. Translated: CASSEALGGMGTQYF. V and J are TRBV2 and TRBJ2-5, with D possibly TRBD1 on 6 matching bases. Germline lookup yields CDR1 SNHLY and CDR2 FYNNEI. The CDR3 loop spans 15 amino acids. V shed 0 bases and J shed 7 bases, with 15 bases lying between them.